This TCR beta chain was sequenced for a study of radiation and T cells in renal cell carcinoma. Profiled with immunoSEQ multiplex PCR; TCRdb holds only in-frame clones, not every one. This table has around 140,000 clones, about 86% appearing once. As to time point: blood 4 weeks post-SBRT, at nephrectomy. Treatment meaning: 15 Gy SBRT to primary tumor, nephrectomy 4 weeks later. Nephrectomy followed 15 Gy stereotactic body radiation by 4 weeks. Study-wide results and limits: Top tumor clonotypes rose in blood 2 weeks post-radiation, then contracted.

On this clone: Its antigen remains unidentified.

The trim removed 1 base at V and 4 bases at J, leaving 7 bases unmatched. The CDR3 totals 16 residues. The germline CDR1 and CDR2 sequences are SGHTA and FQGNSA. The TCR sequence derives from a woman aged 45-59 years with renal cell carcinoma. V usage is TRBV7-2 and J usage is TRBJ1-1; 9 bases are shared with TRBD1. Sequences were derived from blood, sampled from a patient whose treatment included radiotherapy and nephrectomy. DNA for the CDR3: TGTGCCAGCAGCTTAGAAGGAAGACAGGGGGTCACTGAAGCTTTCTTT. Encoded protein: CASSLEGRQGVTEAFF.